Ten or more counts support the clone carrying this TCR beta chain. Its specificity is not known. This sample stems from a study of regulatory T cells in long-lasting Graves disease. Study results and limitations: Persistent cases favored TRBV28, TRBJ1-2 and TRBJ2-5.

The CDR3 totals 14 residues. V was cut by 2 bases and J by 3 bases, with 10 bases left in between. Time point given: newly diagnosed GD, antithyroid drugs for less than 3 months. PBMC RNA was the source of the TCR library. For TCR beta, libraries came from iRepertoire HTBI primers and Arm-PCR of CDR3 regions. TCRdb re-derived calls from the multiplex PCR reads in MiXCR, one entry per CDR3 protein. The sample includes approximately 350,000 distinct CDR3 sequences, 12% of them seen just once. The sample was also reused in another study, on T cells in Graves' hyperthyroidism and ophthalmopathy.

The rearrangement links TRBV12-3 or TRBV12-4 to TRBJ1-1; D uncertain. Sequencing was performed on peripheral blood mononuclear cells (PBMCs), taken at new diagnosis, from a patient treated with antithyroid drugs. The sequence derives from a woman aged 18 to 35 with Graves disease. The CDR3 protein is CASSLRGLDTEAFF. The CDR3 DNA is TGTGCCAGCAGTTTACGGGGATTGGACACTGAAGCTTTCTTT.